Below, 12 T cell receptor beta chains from the same sample are listed, as sequenced in a study of cytotoxic CD8 clonotypes in ibrutinib-treated CLL. Sequencing used immunoSEQ multiplex PCR; TCRdb keeps in-frame clones, though not all of them. Found here are fewer than 400,000 clones, around 66% of them singletons; the top ten hold about 6.7%. The sequencing here drew on PBMCs, taken after 36 months of ibrutinib treatment. Receptors were obtained from a human donor with chronic lymphocytic leukemia.

The chain carries TRBV2 and TRBJ2-5; no definite D call. The V end was cut by 6 bases, the J end by 2 bases, with 7 bases between. The CDR3 totals 12 residues. From germline, CDR1 is SNHLY and CDR2 FYNNEI. The CDR3 DNA is TGTGCCAGCAGGAGAACGCAAGAGACCCAGTACTTC. Protein product: CASRRTQETQYF.

The chain uses TRBV27 and TRBJ2-7; the match to TRBD1 covers 7 bases. The CDR3 contains 14 residues. Trimming removed 8 bases from V and 0 bases from J; junction bases left unmatched: 7. The germline V gene encodes CDR1 MNHEY and CDR2 SMNVEV (reference sequence). CDR3 region: CASRGTVHSYEQYF. In nucleotides, the CDR3 is TGTGCCAGCCGTGGGACAGTTCACTCCTACGAGCAGTACTTC.

This chain uses TRBV6-1 with TRBJ1-5, with TRBD1 identical over 7 bases. CDR1 and CDR2 from the germline V gene are MNHNS and SASEGT. The CDR3 is 17 amino acids. V gave up 3 bases and J gave up 0 bases; unmatched junction bases: 8. The CDR3 sequence is CASSEYLGTDSNQPQHF. The CDR3 DNA follows: TGTGCCAGCAGTGAGTATCTCGGGACAGATAGCAATCAGCCCCAGCATTTT.

This clone occurred once. The chain carries TRBV7-3 and TRBJ2-7; TRBD2 matches 11 bases. The V segment lost 2 bases and the J segment 5 bases; nucleotides outside the gene matches: 8. In germline, CDR1 is SGHTA, CDR2 FQGTGA. The CDR3 runs to 16 residues. CDR3 coding DNA: TGTGCCAGCAGCTTAGCGAGACTAGCGGGGCAACACGAGCAGTACTTC. This gives the protein CASSLARLAGQHEQYF.

The V call is TRBV7-9, the J call TRBJ2-5, with no clear D. V shed 3 bases and J shed 1 base, with 3 bases lying between them. The CDR3 spans 12 residues. Germline CDR1 SEHNR, CDR2 FQNEAQ (reference sequence). The CDR3 DNA is TGTGCCAGCAGCTTTCTCCAAGAGACCCAGTACTTC. It codes for CASSFLQETQYF.

This clone came up once. V and J are TRBV10-3 and TRBJ2-4, with D tentatively TRBD1 (5 bases). This CDR3 contains 16 residues. The germline V gene has CDR1 ENHRY and CDR2 SYGVKD. Trimming took off 2 bases at V and 1 base at J, with 12 bases between the two ends. The CDR3 DNA reads TGTGCCATCAGTGAGAAGCAGGGCCCGGCCAAAAACATTCAGTACTTC. This gives the protein CAISEKQGPAKNIQYF.

V gene TRBV18 combines with J gene TRBJ2-1; 8 bases agree with TRBD1. The germline gives CDR1 KGHSH, CDR2 LQKENI. The CDR3 has 15 residues. Trimming at V came to 5 bases and at J to 1 base, leaving 4 bases not matched to a gene. The CDR3, as DNA: TGTGCCAGCTCAGGACAGGGTGCATCCTACAATGAGCAGTTCTTC. Translating it yields CASSGQGASYNEQFF.

In this sample, this clone turned up a few times. The chain employs TRBV9 and TRBJ1-1; the match to TRBD1 covers 7 bases. After removal of 4 bases from V and 4 bases from J, the junction contained 7 bases not matched to a gene. Per the germline V gene, CDR1 is SGDLS and CDR2 is YYNGEE. The length of the CDR3 is 14 residues. CDR3 bases: TGTGCCAGCAGCCCAGGGACAGTTGGCACTGAAGCTTTCTTT. Amino acid sequence: CASSPGTVGTEAFF.

This clone occurred once. The genes are TRBV7-3 and TRBJ2-1; D possibly corresponds to TRBD1 (6 bases). Germline loops: CDR1 SGHTA, CDR2 FQGTGA. V was shortened by 2 bases and J by 3 bases, with 17 bases between the two germline ends. This CDR3 has 17 residues. In nucleotides, the CDR3 is TGTGCCAGCAGCTTATACATCCGGGACATCGGCTACAATGAGCAGTTCTTC. This encodes CASSLYIRDIGYNEQFF.

This clone was detected only once. The chain has TRBV2 and TRBJ2-7; 8 bases are shared with TRBD2. J was trimmed by 0 bases and V by 2 bases; bases with no gene match: 3. CDR1 SNHLY and CDR2 FYNNEI come from the germline V gene. The CDR3 has 15 amino acids. The CDR3 protein is CASSETSGSSYEQYF. DNA of the CDR3: TGTGCCAGCAGTGAAACTAGCGGATCCTCCTACGAGCAGTACTTC.

J is TRBJ1-2 and V is TRBV19, with 8 bases that match TRBD1. The CDR3 runs to 19 residues. The germline V gene has CDR1 LNHDA and CDR2 SQIVND (reference sequence). The J segment lost 4 bases and the V segment lost 0 bases, leaving 16 bases of the junction unmatched. Here the CDR3 DNA reads TGTGCCAGTAGTATAGATTGGACGGACGGGGACAGGCAATCCTATGGCTACACCTTC. It translates to CASSIDWTDGDRQSYGYTF. Combining the CDR3 with reference TRBV19 and TRBJ1-2 gives the whole variable domain DGGITQSPKYLFRKEGQNVTLSCEQNLNHDAMYWYRQDPGQGLRLIYYSQIVNDFQKGDIAEGYSVSREKKESFPLTVTSAQKNPTAFYLCASSIDWTDGDRQSYGYTFGSGTRLTVV.

The chain combines TRBV7-3 with TRBJ2-3; D perhaps matches TRBD1 (5 bases). The length of the CDR3 is 13 residues. Per the germline V gene, CDR1 is SGHTA and CDR2 is FQGTGA. Between the trimmed V and J ends, which lost 2 bases and 5 bases, there was a span of 8 bases. CDR3 coding DNA: TGTGCCAGCAGCTTAGGGCAGGGAGATACGCAGTATTTT. Its protein is CASSLGQGDTQYF.